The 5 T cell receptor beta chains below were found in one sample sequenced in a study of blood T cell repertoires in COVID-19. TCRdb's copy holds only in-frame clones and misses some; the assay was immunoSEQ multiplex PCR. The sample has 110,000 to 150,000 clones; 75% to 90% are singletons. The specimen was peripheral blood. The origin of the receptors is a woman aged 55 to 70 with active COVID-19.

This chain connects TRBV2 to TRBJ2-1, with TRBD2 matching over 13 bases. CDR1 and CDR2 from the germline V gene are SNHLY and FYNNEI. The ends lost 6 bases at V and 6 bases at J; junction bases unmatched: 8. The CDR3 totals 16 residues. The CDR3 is CASSLTGLAGLNEQFF. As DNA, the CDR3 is TGTGCCAGCAGCCTAACGGGACTAGCGGGGCTCAATGAGCAGTTCTTC.

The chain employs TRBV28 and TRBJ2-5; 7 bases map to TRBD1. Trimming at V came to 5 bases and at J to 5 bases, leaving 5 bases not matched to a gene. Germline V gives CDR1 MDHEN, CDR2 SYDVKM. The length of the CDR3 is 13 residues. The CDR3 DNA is TGTGCCAGCAGTCGACAGGGTCTTGAGACCCAGTACTTC. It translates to CASSRQGLETQYF.

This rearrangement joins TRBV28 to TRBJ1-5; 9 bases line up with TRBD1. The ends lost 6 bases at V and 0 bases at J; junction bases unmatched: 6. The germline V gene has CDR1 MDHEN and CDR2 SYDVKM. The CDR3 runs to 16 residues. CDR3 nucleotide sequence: TGTGCCAGCAGGGTAGGGACAGGGTATAGCAATCAGCCCCAGCATTTT. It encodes CASRVGTGYSNQPQHF.

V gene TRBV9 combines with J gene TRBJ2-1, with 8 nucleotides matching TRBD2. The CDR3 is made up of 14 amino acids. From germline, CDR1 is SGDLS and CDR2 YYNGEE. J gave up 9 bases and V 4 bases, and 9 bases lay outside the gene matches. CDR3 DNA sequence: TGTGCCAGCAGCTCCAGGACTAGCCCGCTTGAGCAGTTCTTC. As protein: CASSSRTSPLEQFF.

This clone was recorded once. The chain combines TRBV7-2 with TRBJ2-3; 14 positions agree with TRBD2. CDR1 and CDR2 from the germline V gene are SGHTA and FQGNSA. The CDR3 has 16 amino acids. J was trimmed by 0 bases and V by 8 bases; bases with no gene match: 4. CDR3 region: CASRLAGGASTDTQYF. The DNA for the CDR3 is TGTGCCAGCCGACTAGCGGGAGGGGCTAGCACAGATACGCAGTATTTT.